In this sample, the clone carrying this T cell receptor beta chain turned up once. Trimming took 4 bases from V and 7 from J; bases not matched to a gene: 8. CDR3 length: 15 amino acids. Germline values: CDR1 MNHEY, CDR2 SVGAGI. Both 60 Vbeta primers and 13 Jbeta primers went into the PCR. Measured with immunoSEQ multiplex PCR; TCRdb has only the in-frame clones, and not every one. The sample gives under 140,000 clones, approximately 86% of which show up once; around 2% is in the top ten. The sample comes from a study of cytomegalovirus exposure and HLA in healthy donors. Sequencing used PBMCs. The clonotype originates from a man aged 40-49 years in good health and CMV-seronegative. The rearrangement links TRBV6-5 to TRBJ2-2, with TRBD2 matching over 8 bases. In nucleotides, the CDR3 is TGTGCCAGCAGTTCCTCTGGACTAGCCGGCGGGGAGCTGTTTTTT. Residues: CASSSSGLAGGELFF.